What follows are 23 T cell receptor beta chains derived from one specimen sequenced in a study of a mutant IDH1 vaccine in newly diagnosed glioma. Documented time point: week 23, last vaccination. What each vaccine dose contained was 300 ug of mutant IDH1 20-mer peptide, accompanied by topical imiquimod. Repertoires were generated with immunoSEQ multiplex PCR, while TCRdb's copy carries only in-frame clones and drops some. The profile shows approximately 82,000 clones, approximately 89% of them singletons. For these receptors, no antigen is known. Specimen: PBMCs, collected from a glioma patient whose treatment included an IDH1 peptide vaccine. The receptor source for this set is a woman in her fifties or sixties with glioma.

J is TRBJ1-5 and V is TRBV7-9; tentative D call: TRBD1 (6 bases). The V end was cut by 5 bases, the J end by 2 bases, with 16 bases between. CDR1 and CDR2 (germline): SEHNR, FQNEAQ (reference sequence). The CDR3 spans 16 residues. In nucleotides, the CDR3 is TGTGCCAGCAGCCCTCTCCAGGGGAGGGGCAATCAGCCCCAGCATTTT. Translated, it gives CASSPLQGRGNQPQHF.

The V gene is TRBV5-3, the J gene TRBJ2-6; no clear D. TRBV5-3 is treated as an ORF (open reading frame) with a function not yet certain. This CDR3 is 17 amino acids long. With 6 bases removed from V and 5 bases from J, the gap between germline ends came to 21 bases. CDR3 residues: CARKRIGEQSRANVLTF. CDR3 in DNA: TGTGCCAGAAAGAGGATTGGTGAACAAAGTCGGGCCAACGTCCTGACTTTC.

The chain uses TRBV11-1 and TRBJ1-3; no reliable D call. The CDR3 sequence is 10 residues long. Germline loops: CDR1 SGHAT, CDR2 FQDESV (reference sequence). V lost 5 bases and J 9 bases, leaving 5 bases between the germline ends. This chain's CDR3 is CASSESTIYF. Written as DNA, the CDR3 is TGTGCCAGCAGCGAGAGCACCATATATTTT.

This clone appeared once. J is TRBJ2-7 and V is TRBV27, with D maybe TRBD2 (5 bases). The ends were cut back, 7 bases at V and 4 bases at J, with 20 bases in the middle. The V gene's germline CDR1 is MNHEY and CDR2 SMNVEV (reference sequence). The CDR3 is 15 residues long. The CDR3 DNA follows: TGTGCCAGCAAACCGGACTTAGCGAGCCCTTACGAGCAGTACTTC. The encoded protein is CASKPDLASPYEQYF.

This chain connects TRBV10-2 to TRBJ1-4; a weak D match, TRBD1 (5 bases). V was shortened by 6 bases and J by 4 bases, with 12 bases between the two germline ends. In germline, CDR1 is WSHSY, CDR2 SAAADI. The CDR3 sequence is 14 residues long. CDR3 DNA sequence: TGCGCCAGCAGGGAAGACAGTTATAATGAAAAACTGTTTTTT. Its translation: CASREDSYNEKLFF.

This chain joins TRBV19 and TRBJ1-4, with D hard to call. The germline CDR1 and CDR2 sequences are LNHDA and SQIVND (reference sequence). Trimming stripped 4 bases from V and 6 bases from J, with 12 bases between. CDR3 length equals 14 residues. DNA of the CDR3: TGTGCCAGTAGTAGAATACTGAGGGATGAAAAACTGTTTTTT. Encoded protein: CASSRILRDEKLFF.

The chain employs TRBV27 and TRBJ1-1; D gene unclear. Per germline, CDR1 MNHEY and CDR2 SMNVEV (reference sequence). V was cut by 6 bases and J by 1 base, with 3 bases left in between. CDR3 length: 11 residues. The CDR3 DNA reads TGTGCCAGCAGGGGGAACACTGAAGCTTTCTTT. Translating gives CASRGNTEAFF.

The V gene is TRBV9, the J gene TRBJ1-1; the match to TRBD1 covers 9 bases. J was trimmed by 7 bases and V by 4 bases; bases with no gene match: 5. Germline loops: CDR1 SGDLS, CDR2 YYNGEE. The CDR3 covers 13 residues. This CDR3 reads CASSSGQGHEAFF. The CDR3 DNA follows: TGTGCCAGCAGCTCTGGACAGGGGCATGAAGCTTTCTTT.

V gene TRBV19 combines with J gene TRBJ2-3, with TRBD2 matching over 12 bases. CDR1 and CDR2 (germline): LNHDA, SQIVND (reference sequence). The V and J ends lost 8 bases and 3 bases, in that order; junction bases with no gene match: 3. The CDR3 covers 14 residues. The CDR3 DNA reads as TGTGCCAGTCGACTAGCGGGAGAGACAGATACGCAGTATTTT. It codes for CASRLAGETDTQYF.

The chain combines TRBV2 with TRBJ2-7; D unresolved. The CDR3 sequence is 15 residues long. CDR1 and CDR2 from the germline V gene are SNHLY and FYNNEI. Trimming cost V 8 bases and J 6 bases, with 23 bases left between them. In DNA form, the CDR3 reads TGTGCCAGCGGCGAACCCCTCCGCGCGGCCCTCGAGCAGTACTTC. This gives the protein CASGEPLRAALEQYF. Based on the CDR3 plus reference TRBV2 and TRBJ2-7, the full variable domain is EPEVTQTPSHQVTQMGQEVILRCVPISNHLYFYWYRQILGQKVEFLVSFYNNEISEKSEIFDDQFSVERPDGSNFTLKIRSTKLEDSAMYFCASGEPLRAALEQYFGPGTRLTVT.

The CDR3 region has the DNA TGCGCCAGCAGTGCGGGAGGCCACACAAGAGAGACCCAGTACTTC. This gives the protein CASSAGGHTRETQYF. The J gene is TRBJ2-5, the V gene TRBV5-1, with 8 positions matching TRBD2. The V gene end was trimmed by 5 bases and the J gene end by 4 bases; junction bases not matched to a gene: 10. The CDR3 has 15 residues. Germline CDR1 and CDR2: SGHRS and YFSETQ.

This clone was picked up one time. The chain recombines TRBV7-3 with TRBJ2-1; the D is unclear. The V end was cut by 1 base, the J end by 5 bases, with 12 bases between. CDR3 length equals 15 residues. CDR1 and CDR2 from the germline V gene are SGHTA and FQGTGA. The CDR3 loop is CASSLRLAVDNEQFF. The DNA of the CDR3 is TGTGCCAGCAGCTTAAGGCTGGCGGTTGACAATGAGCAGTTCTTC. The full variable domain, with the rest looked up from reference TRBV7-3 and TRBJ2-1, is GAGVSQTPSNKVTEKGKYVELRCDPISGHTALYWYRQSLGQGPEFLIYFQGTGAADDSGLPNDRFFAVRPEGSVSTLKIQRTERGDSAVYLCASSLRLAVDNEQFFGPGTRLTVL.

The rearrangement joins TRBV9 to TRBJ2-3, with 11 bases matching TRBD2. The CDR3 consists of 16 residues. J gave up 6 bases and V 0 bases, and 6 bases lay outside the gene matches. The germline CDR1 and CDR2 sequences are SGDLS and YYNGEE. The chain's CDR3 is CASSVATSGGRDTQYF. CDR3 DNA sequence: TGTGCCAGCAGCGTAGCCACTAGCGGGGGCCGGGATACGCAGTATTTT.

The rearrangement joins TRBV7-9 to TRBJ2-2, with 8 positions matching TRBD2. CDR1 and CDR2 (germline): SEHNR, FQNEAQ (reference sequence). The CDR3 runs to 15 residues. Trimming removed 5 bases from V and 0 bases from J; junction bases left unmatched: 2. CDR3 sequence reads: CASSPGRANTGELFF. CDR3 nucleotide sequence: TGTGCCAGCAGCCCCGGGAGGGCGAACACCGGGGAGCTGTTTTTT.

The chain is built from TRBV19 and TRBJ2-6, with 7 bases identical to TRBD2. V shed 4 bases and J 4 bases; nucleotides not matched to a gene: 4. From germline, CDR1 is LNHDA and CDR2 SQIVND (reference sequence). This CDR3 comprises 15 residues. DNA for the CDR3: TGTGCCAGTAGTAGGCGGGGGACGGGGGCCAACGTCCTGACTTTC. Protein product: CASSRRGTGANVLTF.

This clone is a singleton in its sample. The chain recombines TRBV19 with TRBJ2-4; a possible D gene is TRBD1 (6 bases). This CDR3 has 12 residues. CDR1 and CDR2 from the germline V gene are LNHDA and SQIVND (reference sequence). V was cut by 8 bases and J by 6 bases, with 11 bases left in between. The CDR3: CASGQSGNIQYF. The CDR3 region has the DNA TGTGCCAGTGGACAGTCTGGAAACATTCAGTACTTC.

The CDR3 DNA sequence: TGTGCCAGCAGTGGGGGTACAGGGGTCACTAATGAAAAACTGTTTTTT. It translates to CASSGGTGVTNEKLFF. The J gene is TRBJ1-4, the V gene TRBV2, with 7 nucleotides matching TRBD1. J lost 2 bases, V lost 4 bases, and 7 bases had no gene match. This CDR3 contains 16 residues. The germline V gene encodes CDR1 SNHLY and CDR2 FYNNEI.

This chain joins TRBV10-3 and TRBJ1-1; 8 positions agree with TRBD1. V was pared by 6 bases and J by 3 bases, with 3 bases of the junction left unmatched. Germline V gene data show CDR1 as ENHRY and CDR2 as SYGVKD. The CDR3 loop spans 13 amino acids. The CDR3 protein is CAIRVDRDTEAFF. The CDR3 DNA is TGTGCCATCAGAGTGGACAGGGACACTGAAGCTTTCTTT.

This chain connects TRBV5-1 to TRBJ2-3; D is uncertain. Germline V gene sequence: CDR1 SGHRS, CDR2 YFSETQ. The CDR3 has 14 amino acids. Trimming cost V 2 bases and J 2 bases, with 9 bases left between them. For the CDR3, the DNA is TGCGCCAGCAGCTTATGGCGGTACACAGATACGCAGTATTTT. It is translated as CASSLWRYTDTQYF.

The V gene is TRBV6-4, the J gene TRBJ2-1; D unresolved. The germline V gene encodes CDR1 MRHNA and CDR2 SNTAGT. This CDR3 is built from 13 residues. V lost 2 bases and J 10 bases, leaving 12 bases between the germline ends. CDR3 protein: CASSDDAISEQFF. The CDR3 nucleotides are TGTGCCAGCAGTGACGACGCTATTTCCGAGCAGTTCTTC.

The CDR3 here is CASSPQENSNQPQHF. The CDR3 nucleotides read TGTGCCAGCTCACCCCAGGAAAATAGCAATCAGCCCCAGCATTTT. The rearrangement joins TRBV18 to TRBJ1-5; D gene ambiguous. The germline gives CDR1 KGHSH, CDR2 LQKENI. This CDR3 spans 15 amino acids. V lost 3 bases and J lost 0, with 9 bases in between. The variable domain in full, completed from reference TRBV18 and TRBJ1-5, reads NAGVMQNPRHLVRRRGQEARLRCSPMKGHSHVYWYRQLPEEGLKFMVYLQKENIIDESGMPKERFSAEFPKEGPSILRIQQVVRGDSAAYFCASSPQENSNQPQHFGDGTRLSIL.

The genes are TRBV5-6 and TRBJ2-7; no definite D call. CDR1 is SGHDT and CDR2 is YYEEEE in the germline V gene. The germline V and J ends were trimmed by 8 bases and 3 bases, with 12 bases remaining between them. The CDR3 sequence is 12 residues long. The CDR3 DNA follows: TGTGCCAGTGCCTTTAGAGGCTACGAGCAGTACTTC. Amino acids: CASAFRGYEQYF.

V usage is TRBV7-3 and J usage is TRBJ2-3, with 12 bases aligning to TRBD2. The V gene's germline CDR1 is SGHTA and CDR2 FQGTGA. The CDR3 spans 15 residues. V lost 5 bases, J lost 0 bases, and 0 bases stayed unmatched. CDR3 sequence: CASSGLAGSTDTQYF. In DNA form, the CDR3 reads TGTGCCAGCAGCGGACTAGCGGGAAGCACAGATACGCAGTATTTT.